One sample yielded the 22 T cell receptor beta chains listed below, sequenced in a study of shared T cell receptors in the human thymus. Only in-frame clones appear in the TCRdb table, and some are missing; sequencing was by immunoSEQ multiplex PCR. The data show 650,000 to 950,000 clones, roughly 88% seen once. The sample was also reused in another study, on human thymus T cells.

Material for sequencing was thymocytes. The source of these receptors is a girl less than two years old with a congenital heart defect.

The V call is TRBV10-3, the J call TRBJ1-1, with a weak D call TRBD1 (5 bases). The germline V gene has CDR1 ENHRY and CDR2 SYGVKD. The CDR3 runs 12 residues. Between the trimmed V and J ends, which lost 5 bases and 3 bases, there was a span of 7 bases. The chain's CDR3 is CAISYRHTEAFF. CDR3 bases: TGTGCCATCAGTTACAGGCACACTGAAGCTTTCTTT.

The rearrangement links TRBV15 to TRBJ1-3; a weak D match, TRBD1 (5 bases). Trimming took 7 bases from V and 0 from J, leaving 16 bases between them. CDR3 length: 16 amino acids. Germline V gene sequence: CDR1 LNHNV, CDR2 YYDKDF (reference sequence). The CDR3 loop reads CATTDMRTSSGNTIYF. Here the CDR3 DNA reads TGTGCCACCACCGATATGAGGACAAGCTCTGGAAACACCATATATTTT.

The chain employs TRBV27 and TRBJ2-7; TRBD2 might be the D (6 bases). Trimming shortened V by 5 bases and J by 6 bases, and 14 bases separated the two germline ends. Per germline, CDR1 MNHEY and CDR2 SMNVEV (reference sequence). CDR3 length equals 13 residues. The CDR3 loop is CASSPRGNTEQYF. In DNA form, the CDR3 reads TGTGCCAGCAGTCCCCGGGGGAATACCGAGCAGTACTTC.

The chain couples TRBV9 to TRBJ2-5, with a weak D call TRBD2 (6 bases). Between the trimmed V and J ends, which lost 0 bases and 1 base, there was a span of 10 bases. Per the germline V gene, CDR1 is SGDLS and CDR2 is YYNGEE. CDR3 length: 15 amino acids. The CDR3 sequence is CASSVGEEFQETQYF. For the CDR3, the DNA is TGTGCCAGCAGCGTAGGGGAGGAGTTCCAAGAGACCCAGTACTTC. The entire variable domain, with the rest obtained from reference TRBV9 and TRBJ2-5, is as follows: DSGVTQTPKHLITATGQRVTLRCSPRSGDLSVYWYQQSLDQGLQFLIQYYNGEERAKGNILERFSAQQFPDLHSELNLSSLELGDSALYFCASSVGEEFQETQYFGPGTRLLVL.

This CDR3 reads CASSLELAQPQHF. Here the CDR3 DNA reads TGTGCCAGCAGCTTGGAATTGGCTCAGCCCCAGCATTTT. The chain has TRBV5-5 and TRBJ1-5; D is undetermined. This CDR3 is 13 amino acids long. Per germline, CDR1 SGHKS and CDR2 YYEKEE (reference sequence). The ends were cut back, 0 bases at V and 6 bases at J, with 7 bases in the middle.

In its sample, this clone was seen once. The rearrangement joins TRBV6-5 to TRBJ1-2; tentative D call: TRBD1 (5 bases). This CDR3 contains 16 residues. Germline CDR1 and CDR2: MNHEY and SVGAGI. V shed 0 bases and J shed 3 bases, with 14 bases lying between them. The CDR3 DNA reads as TGTGCCAGCAGTTACTCGATCAGGGTCGATCACTATGGCTACACCTTC. Residues: CASSYSIRVDHYGYTF.

This sequence joins TRBV7-6 and TRBJ1-2; tentative D call: TRBD1 (5 bases). Trimming shortened V by 5 bases and J by 8 bases, and 21 bases separated the two germline ends. The CDR3 consists of 15 residues. Germline lookup yields CDR1 SGHVS and CDR2 FNYEAQ. CDR3 sequence reads: CASSPLGRTWSGYTF. CDR3 DNA: TGTGCCAGCAGCCCCCTTGGCCGGACATGGTCGGGCTACACCTTC.

This sequence joins TRBV4-1 and TRBJ1-1; maybe TRBD1 (5 bases). Germline CDR1 reads MGHRA; CDR2 reads YSYEKL. This CDR3 comprises 14 residues. Deletions cut 0 bases from V and 4 bases from J, with 9 bases between. CDR3 protein: CASSQEEGITEAFF. In DNA form, the CDR3 reads TGCGCCAGCAGCCAAGAGGAGGGGATCACTGAAGCTTTCTTT.

The V gene is TRBV12-5, the J gene TRBJ1-1; the D is unclear. The germline CDR1 and CDR2 sequences are LGHNT and FRNRAP. The CDR3 extends over 16 amino acids. V gave up 1 base and J gave up 3 bases, with 15 bases separating them. The CDR3 reads CASGLAGGLHDTEAFF. The CDR3 coding sequence is TGTGCTAGTGGTTTGGCGGGCGGACTTCATGACACTGAAGCTTTCTTT.

This clone showed up just a few times. The rearrangement uses TRBV27 and TRBJ1-1, with a weak D call TRBD1 (5 bases). CDR3 size: 13 residues. V lost 6 bases and J lost 1, with 9 bases in between. Germline V CDR1 and CDR2: MNHEY, SMNVEV (reference sequence). The DNA of the CDR3 is TGTGCCAGCAGACACCAGGGGAACACTGAAGCTTTCTTT. It yields the protein CASRHQGNTEAFF.

The CDR3 spells CAWSPRRAGDREKLFF. The CDR3 DNA reads TGTGCCTGGAGTCCAAGGAGGGCCGGGGATAGGGAAAAACTGTTTTTT. The chain joins TRBV30 to TRBJ1-4; D ambiguous. This CDR3 region has 16 residues. Trimming stripped 2 bases from V and 8 bases from J, with 21 bases between. CDR1 and CDR2 from the germline V gene are GTSNPN and SVGIG (reference sequence).

The J gene is TRBJ1-3, the V gene TRBV9; no reliable D call. This CDR3 is built from 16 residues. The V end lost 0 bases, the J end lost 5 bases, and 15 bases lay between the germline ends. Looked up from germline, CDR1 is SGDLS and CDR2 is YYNGEE. DNA for the CDR3: TGTGCCAGCAGCGTAGAAGTTTTATACGAGAGAAACACCATATATTTT. As protein: CASSVEVLYERNTIYF.

This rearrangement joins TRBV6-5 to TRBJ1-4; D ambiguous. Deletions cut 5 bases from V and 8 bases from J, with 12 bases between. Germline CDR1 MNHEY, CDR2 SVGAGI. This CDR3 spans 13 amino acids. CDR3 sequence reads: CASSEEPGEKLFF. The CDR3 coding sequence is TGTGCCAGCAGTGAAGAACCGGGAGAAAAACTGTTTTTT.

CDR3 nucleotides: TGCGCCAGCAGCTCCGTAACTGAAGCTTTCTTT. Residues: CASSSVTEAFF. This rearrangement joins TRBV5-1 to TRBJ1-1; D unclear. The CDR3 has 11 amino acids. CDR1 and CDR2 (germline): SGHRS, YFSETQ. Deletions cut 3 bases from V and 5 bases from J, with 5 bases between.

J is TRBJ1-4 and V is TRBV19; D may be TRBD1 (6 bases). Germline-derived CDR1 and CDR2 are LNHDA and SQIVND (reference sequence). V was shortened by 3 bases and J by 4 bases, with 9 bases between the two germline ends. The CDR3 length is 14 residues. The DNA for the CDR3 is TGTGCCAGTAGTATGAGAGGGGGTAATGAAAAACTGTTTTTT. It translates to CASSMRGGNEKLFF.

This clone came up a few times. The genes are TRBV7-6 and TRBJ2-1; TRBD1 aligns across 8 bases. Germline V lookup: CDR1 SGHVS, CDR2 FNYEAQ. The CDR3 is 16 amino acids. V lost 5 bases and J lost 3; bases outside the gene matches: 9. In DNA form, the CDR3 reads TGTGCCAGCAGCCAAACCCCGGGACAGGTCTACAATGAGCAGTTCTTC. The encoded protein is CASSQTPGQVYNEQFF. Full variable domain (missing parts from reference TRBV7-6 and TRBJ2-1): GAGVSQSPRYKVTKRGQDVALRCDPISGHVSLYWYRQALGQGPEFLTYFNYEAQQDKSGLPNDRFSAERPEGSISTLTIQRTEQRDSAMYRCASSQTPGQVYNEQFFGPGTRLTVL.

The chain couples TRBV7-9 to TRBJ1-4; TRBD1 agrees at 8 bases. Germline CDR1 SEHNR, CDR2 FQNEAQ (reference sequence). The V segment lost 5 bases and the J segment 2 bases; nucleotides outside the gene matches: 13. This CDR3 spans 18 amino acids. This chain's CDR3 is CASSPHSGGVQTNEKLFF. CDR3 in DNA: TGTGCCAGCAGCCCCCACTCAGGGGGCGTGCAGACTAATGAAAAACTGTTTTTT.

This rearrangement joins TRBV5-1 to TRBJ2-1; 8 positions agree with TRBD1. This CDR3 has 15 residues. V dropped 3 bases and J dropped 8; count of bases not matched to a gene: 10. CDR1 and CDR2 from the germline V gene are SGHRS and YFSETQ. The DNA of the CDR3 is TGCGCCAGCAGCTCCGGACAGGGATGGGTATATGAGCAGTTCTTC. Its protein is CASSSGQGWVYEQFF.

This chain joins TRBV4-1 and TRBJ2-5; a weak D match, TRBD1 (6 bases). The closer fit of TRBJ2-7 to the DNA end suggests the J call may be wrong. This CDR3 has 17 residues. Germline loops: CDR1 MGHRA, CDR2 YSYEKL. In nucleotides, the CDR3 is TGCGCCAGCAGCCAAGATGGATGGGAACAGGGATGCCACGAGCAGTACTTC. Translation gives CASSQDGWEQGCHEQYF.

V and J are TRBV19 and TRBJ1-2, with 7 bases fitting TRBD1. The CDR3 runs to 16 residues. V shed 1 base, J shed 8 bases, and the junction held 13 bases outside the gene matches. Germline-derived CDR1 and CDR2 are LNHDA and SQIVND (reference sequence). CDR3 sequence (DNA): TGTGCCAGTAGTATAGGGTTTCGACAGGGACGAGGAGGCTACACCTTC. Protein product: CASSIGFRQGRGGYTF.

This chain connects TRBV7-2 to TRBJ2-1; 9 bases align to TRBD2. The trim removed 4 bases at V and 6 bases at J, leaving 13 bases unmatched. The germline CDR1 and CDR2 sequences are SGHTA and FQGNSA. CDR3 length: 17 amino acids. The CDR3 here is CASSSRVWRGGRNEQFF. DNA of the CDR3: TGTGCCAGCAGCTCAAGGGTTTGGCGGGGGGGGCGCAATGAGCAGTTCTTC.

The V gene is TRBV18, the J gene TRBJ1-4; tentatively, D is TRBD1 (5 bases). CDR3 length equals 15 residues. The V end was cut by 8 bases, the J end by 3 bases, with 16 bases between. CDR1 is KGHSH, CDR2 LQKENI, per germline. CDR3: CASRPPGEANEKLFF. The CDR3 nucleotides read TGTGCCAGCCGTCCCCCGGGGGAGGCTAATGAAAAACTGTTTTTT.